This T cell receptor beta chain originates from a study of tumor and adjacent non-tumor tissue in lung cancer. Study overall: The patients, 9 to 11 men and about 5 women, were about 31 to 76 with stage I to III disease.

Study-wide points: Higher tumor TCR diversity was associated with shorter survival. Compared with tumor, normal lung showed significantly lower TCR diversity.

This sample's RNA came from whole unsorted tissue. Germline CDR1 and CDR2: SGHAT and FQNNGV. CDR3 size: 19 residues. V was shortened by 0 bases and J by 0 bases, with 21 bases between the two germline ends. A modified ARM-PCR protocol with three rounds of nested PCR amplified TCRbeta. Each CDR3 protein is one row after TCRdb ran MiXCR on the multiplex PCR reads. Of around 120,000 distinct CDR3 sequences detected, about 66% appear once; the ten largest clones hold 9.5% to 15%. A note on this clonotype: Its specificity is not known.

The chain uses TRBV11-2 and TRBJ2-7, with D hard to call. The sample consisted of lung tumor tissue. The receptor's source is a man aged 25 to 40 with non-small cell lung cancer. CDR3 protein: CASSLDFNGIIGPSYEQYF. In DNA, the CDR3 is TGTGCCAGCAGCTTAGATTTTAACGGTATAATAGGTCCCTCCTACGAGCAGTACTTC.